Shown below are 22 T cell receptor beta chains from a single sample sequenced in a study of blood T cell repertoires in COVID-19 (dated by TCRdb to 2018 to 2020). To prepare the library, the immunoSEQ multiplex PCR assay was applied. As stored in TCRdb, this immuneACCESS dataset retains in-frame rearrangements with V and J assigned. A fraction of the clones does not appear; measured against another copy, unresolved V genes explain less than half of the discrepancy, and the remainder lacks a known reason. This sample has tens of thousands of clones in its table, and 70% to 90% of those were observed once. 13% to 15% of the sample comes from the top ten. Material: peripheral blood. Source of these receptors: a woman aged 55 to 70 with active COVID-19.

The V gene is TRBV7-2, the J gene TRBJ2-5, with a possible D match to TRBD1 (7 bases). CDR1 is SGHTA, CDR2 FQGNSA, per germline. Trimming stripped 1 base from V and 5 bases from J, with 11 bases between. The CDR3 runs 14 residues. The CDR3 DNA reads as TGTGCCAGCAGCTTAGGTGCAGGGGGGGAGACCCAGTACTTC. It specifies CASSLGAGGETQYF.

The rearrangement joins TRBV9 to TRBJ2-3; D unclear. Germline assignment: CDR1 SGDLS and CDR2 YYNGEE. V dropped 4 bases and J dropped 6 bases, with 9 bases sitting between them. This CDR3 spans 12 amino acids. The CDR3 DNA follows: TGTGCCAGCAGCCCTCCGAGTGATACGCAGTATTTT. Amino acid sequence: CASSPPSDTQYF.

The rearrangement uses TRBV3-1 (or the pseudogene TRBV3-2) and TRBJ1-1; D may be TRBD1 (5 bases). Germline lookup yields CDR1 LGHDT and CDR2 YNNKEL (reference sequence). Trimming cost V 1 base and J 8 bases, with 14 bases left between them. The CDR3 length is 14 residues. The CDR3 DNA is TGTGCCAGCAGCCAAGGGCAGGGTAATGGGGAAGCTTTCTTT. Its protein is CASSQGQGNGEAFF.

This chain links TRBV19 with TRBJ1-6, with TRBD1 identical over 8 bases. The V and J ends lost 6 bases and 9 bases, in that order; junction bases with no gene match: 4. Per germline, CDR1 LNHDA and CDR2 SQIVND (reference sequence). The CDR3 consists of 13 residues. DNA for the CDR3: TGTGCCAGTAGGGACAGGGCGGGTTCACCCCTCCACTTT. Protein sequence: CASRDRAGSPLHF.

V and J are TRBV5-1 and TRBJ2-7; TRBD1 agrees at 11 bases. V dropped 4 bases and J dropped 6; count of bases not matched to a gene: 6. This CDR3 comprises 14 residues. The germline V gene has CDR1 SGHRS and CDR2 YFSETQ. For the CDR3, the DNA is TGCGCCAGCAGCCGGACAGGGGGCGCGGCCGAGCAGTACTTC. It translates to CASSRTGGAAEQYF. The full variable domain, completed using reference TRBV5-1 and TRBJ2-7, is KAGVTQTPRYLIKTRGQQVTLSCSPISGHRSVSWYQQTPGQGLQFLFEYFSETQRNKGNFPGRFSGRQFSNSRSEMNVSTLELGDSALYLCASSRTGGAAEQYFGPGTRLTVT.

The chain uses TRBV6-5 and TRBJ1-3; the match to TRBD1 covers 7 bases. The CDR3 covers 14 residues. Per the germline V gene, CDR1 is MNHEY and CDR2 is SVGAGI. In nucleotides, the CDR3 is TGTGCGGAGGGACCAGGGGGATCTGGAAACACCATATATTTT. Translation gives CAEGPGGSGNTIYF.

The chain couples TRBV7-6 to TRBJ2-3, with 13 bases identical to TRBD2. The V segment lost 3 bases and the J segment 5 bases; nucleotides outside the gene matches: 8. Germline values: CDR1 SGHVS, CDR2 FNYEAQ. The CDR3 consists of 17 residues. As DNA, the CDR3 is TGTGCCAGCAGCTTTGGTCGACTAGCGGGGGGTGTAGATACGCAGTATTTT. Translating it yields CASSFGRLAGGVDTQYF.

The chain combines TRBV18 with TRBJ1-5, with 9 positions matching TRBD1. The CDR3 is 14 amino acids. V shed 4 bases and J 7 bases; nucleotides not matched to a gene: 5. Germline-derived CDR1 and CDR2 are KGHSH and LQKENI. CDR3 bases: TGTGCCAGCTCACTAGACAGGGGGAACCAGCCCCAGCATTTT. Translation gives CASSLDRGNQPQHF. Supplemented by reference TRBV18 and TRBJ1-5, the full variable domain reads NAGVMQNPRHLVRRRGQEARLRCSPMKGHSHVYWYRQLPEEGLKFMVYLQKENIIDESGMPKERFSAEFPKEGPSILRIQQVVRGDSAAYFCASSLDRGNQPQHFGDGTRLSIL.

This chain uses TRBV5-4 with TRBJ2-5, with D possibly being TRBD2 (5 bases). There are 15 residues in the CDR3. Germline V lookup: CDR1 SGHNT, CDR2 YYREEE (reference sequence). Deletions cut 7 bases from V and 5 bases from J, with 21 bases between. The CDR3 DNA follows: TGTGCCAGCGCGGCCGCGGGCGGCAGAGGGGAGACCCAGTACTTC. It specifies CASAAAGGRGETQYF.

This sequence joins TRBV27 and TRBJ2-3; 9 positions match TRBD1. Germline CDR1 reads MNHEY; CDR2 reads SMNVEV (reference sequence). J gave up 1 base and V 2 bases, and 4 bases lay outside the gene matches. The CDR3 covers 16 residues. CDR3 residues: CASSLAGQGRTDTQYF. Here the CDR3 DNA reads TGTGCCAGCAGTTTAGCAGGACAGGGGCGCACAGATACGCAGTATTTT.

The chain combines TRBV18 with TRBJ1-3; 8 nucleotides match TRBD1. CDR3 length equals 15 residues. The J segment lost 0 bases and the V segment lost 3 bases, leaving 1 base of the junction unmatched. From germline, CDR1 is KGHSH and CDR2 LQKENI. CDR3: CASSPGQASGNTIYF. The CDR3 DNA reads TGTGCCAGCTCACCGGGACAGGCCTCTGGAAACACCATATATTTT.

CDR3 in amino acids: CASRLADLDTDTQYF. The DNA of the CDR3 is TGCGCCAGCCGACTAGCGGACCTCGACACAGATACGCAGTATTTT. V and J are TRBV5-1 and TRBJ2-3; 9 nucleotides align to TRBD2. The V gene's germline CDR1 is SGHRS and CDR2 YFSETQ. This CDR3 is 15 amino acids long. After removal of 7 bases from V and 2 bases from J, the junction contained 8 bases not matched to a gene. Together with reference TRBV5-1 and TRBJ2-3, the CDR3 gives the full variable domain: KAGVTQTPRYLIKTRGQQVTLSCSPISGHRSVSWYQQTPGQGLQFLFEYFSETQRNKGNFPGRFSGRQFSNSRSEMNVSTLELGDSALYLCASRLADLDTDTQYFGPGTRLTVL.

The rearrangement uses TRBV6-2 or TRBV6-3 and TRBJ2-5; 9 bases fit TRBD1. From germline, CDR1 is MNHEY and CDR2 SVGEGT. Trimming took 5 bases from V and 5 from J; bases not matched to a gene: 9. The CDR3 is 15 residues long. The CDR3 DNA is TGTGCCAGCAGTCTACCCGGGACAGGGCAGGAGACCCAGTACTTC. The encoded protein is CASSLPGTGQETQYF.

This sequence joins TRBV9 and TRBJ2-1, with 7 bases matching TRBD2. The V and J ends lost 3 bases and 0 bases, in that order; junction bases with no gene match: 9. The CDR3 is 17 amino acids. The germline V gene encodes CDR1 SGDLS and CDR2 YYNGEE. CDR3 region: CASSGRIGTTSYNEQFF. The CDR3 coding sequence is TGTGCCAGCAGCGGAAGAATTGGGACTACCTCCTACAATGAGCAGTTCTTC.

The CDR3, as DNA: TGCAGTGCGAGTCTGGGGAGCGAACCGAATTCACCCCTCCACTTT. Translation gives CSASLGSEPNSPLHF. The chain recombines TRBV20-1 with TRBJ1-6, with D uncertain. Between the trimmed V and J ends, which lost 6 bases and 7 bases, there was a span of 19 bases. This CDR3 comprises 15 residues. The V gene's germline CDR1 is DFQATT and CDR2 SNEGSKA (reference sequence).

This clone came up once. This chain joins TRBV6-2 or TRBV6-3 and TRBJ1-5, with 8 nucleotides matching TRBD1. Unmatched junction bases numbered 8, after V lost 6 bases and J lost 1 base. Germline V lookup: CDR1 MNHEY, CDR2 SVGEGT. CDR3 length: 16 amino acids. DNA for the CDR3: TGTGCCAGCAGCCGGGACCAGGGGGCCAGCAATCAGCCCCAGCATTTT. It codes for CASSRDQGASNQPQHF.

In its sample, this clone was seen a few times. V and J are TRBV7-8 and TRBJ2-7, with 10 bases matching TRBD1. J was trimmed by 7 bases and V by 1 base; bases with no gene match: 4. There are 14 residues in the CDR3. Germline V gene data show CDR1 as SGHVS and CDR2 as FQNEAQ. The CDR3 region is CASSLVDRGQEQYF. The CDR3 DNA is TGTGCCAGCAGCTTAGTCGACAGGGGGCAAGAGCAGTACTTC.

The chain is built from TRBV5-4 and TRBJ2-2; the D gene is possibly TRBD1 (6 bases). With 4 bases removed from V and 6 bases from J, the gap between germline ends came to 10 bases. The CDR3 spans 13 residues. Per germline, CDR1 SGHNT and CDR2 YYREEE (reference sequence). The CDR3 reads CASSPGQSGELFF. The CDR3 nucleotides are TGTGCCAGCAGCCCCGGACAGTCCGGGGAGCTGTTTTTT.

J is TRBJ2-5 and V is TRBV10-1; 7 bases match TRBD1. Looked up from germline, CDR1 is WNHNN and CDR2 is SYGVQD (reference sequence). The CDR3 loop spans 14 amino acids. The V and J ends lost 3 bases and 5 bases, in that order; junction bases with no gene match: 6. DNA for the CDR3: TGCGCCAGCAGTGAAGAGGGGGCAGGGGAGACCCAGTACTTC. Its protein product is CASSEEGAGETQYF.

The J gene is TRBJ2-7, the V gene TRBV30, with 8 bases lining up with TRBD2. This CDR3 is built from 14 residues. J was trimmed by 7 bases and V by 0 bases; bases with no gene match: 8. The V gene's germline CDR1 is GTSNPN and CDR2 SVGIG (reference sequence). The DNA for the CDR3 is TGTGCCTGGAGTGTAACCGGGGGGGCGGAAGAGCAGTACTTC. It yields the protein CAWSVTGGAEEQYF.

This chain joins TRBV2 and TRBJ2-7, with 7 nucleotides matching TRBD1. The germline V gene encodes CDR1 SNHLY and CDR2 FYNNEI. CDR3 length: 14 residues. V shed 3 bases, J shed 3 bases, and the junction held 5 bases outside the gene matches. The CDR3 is CASSEETGNYEQYF. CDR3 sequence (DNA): TGTGCCAGCAGTGAGGAGACAGGGAACTACGAGCAGTACTTC.

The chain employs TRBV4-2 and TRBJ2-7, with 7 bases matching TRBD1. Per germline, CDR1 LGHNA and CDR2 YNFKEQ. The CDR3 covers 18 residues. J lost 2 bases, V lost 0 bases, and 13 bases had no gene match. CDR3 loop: CASSQDGRQGRPTYEQYF. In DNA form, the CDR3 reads TGTGCCAGCAGCCAAGATGGGAGACAGGGAAGACCTACCTACGAGCAGTACTTC.